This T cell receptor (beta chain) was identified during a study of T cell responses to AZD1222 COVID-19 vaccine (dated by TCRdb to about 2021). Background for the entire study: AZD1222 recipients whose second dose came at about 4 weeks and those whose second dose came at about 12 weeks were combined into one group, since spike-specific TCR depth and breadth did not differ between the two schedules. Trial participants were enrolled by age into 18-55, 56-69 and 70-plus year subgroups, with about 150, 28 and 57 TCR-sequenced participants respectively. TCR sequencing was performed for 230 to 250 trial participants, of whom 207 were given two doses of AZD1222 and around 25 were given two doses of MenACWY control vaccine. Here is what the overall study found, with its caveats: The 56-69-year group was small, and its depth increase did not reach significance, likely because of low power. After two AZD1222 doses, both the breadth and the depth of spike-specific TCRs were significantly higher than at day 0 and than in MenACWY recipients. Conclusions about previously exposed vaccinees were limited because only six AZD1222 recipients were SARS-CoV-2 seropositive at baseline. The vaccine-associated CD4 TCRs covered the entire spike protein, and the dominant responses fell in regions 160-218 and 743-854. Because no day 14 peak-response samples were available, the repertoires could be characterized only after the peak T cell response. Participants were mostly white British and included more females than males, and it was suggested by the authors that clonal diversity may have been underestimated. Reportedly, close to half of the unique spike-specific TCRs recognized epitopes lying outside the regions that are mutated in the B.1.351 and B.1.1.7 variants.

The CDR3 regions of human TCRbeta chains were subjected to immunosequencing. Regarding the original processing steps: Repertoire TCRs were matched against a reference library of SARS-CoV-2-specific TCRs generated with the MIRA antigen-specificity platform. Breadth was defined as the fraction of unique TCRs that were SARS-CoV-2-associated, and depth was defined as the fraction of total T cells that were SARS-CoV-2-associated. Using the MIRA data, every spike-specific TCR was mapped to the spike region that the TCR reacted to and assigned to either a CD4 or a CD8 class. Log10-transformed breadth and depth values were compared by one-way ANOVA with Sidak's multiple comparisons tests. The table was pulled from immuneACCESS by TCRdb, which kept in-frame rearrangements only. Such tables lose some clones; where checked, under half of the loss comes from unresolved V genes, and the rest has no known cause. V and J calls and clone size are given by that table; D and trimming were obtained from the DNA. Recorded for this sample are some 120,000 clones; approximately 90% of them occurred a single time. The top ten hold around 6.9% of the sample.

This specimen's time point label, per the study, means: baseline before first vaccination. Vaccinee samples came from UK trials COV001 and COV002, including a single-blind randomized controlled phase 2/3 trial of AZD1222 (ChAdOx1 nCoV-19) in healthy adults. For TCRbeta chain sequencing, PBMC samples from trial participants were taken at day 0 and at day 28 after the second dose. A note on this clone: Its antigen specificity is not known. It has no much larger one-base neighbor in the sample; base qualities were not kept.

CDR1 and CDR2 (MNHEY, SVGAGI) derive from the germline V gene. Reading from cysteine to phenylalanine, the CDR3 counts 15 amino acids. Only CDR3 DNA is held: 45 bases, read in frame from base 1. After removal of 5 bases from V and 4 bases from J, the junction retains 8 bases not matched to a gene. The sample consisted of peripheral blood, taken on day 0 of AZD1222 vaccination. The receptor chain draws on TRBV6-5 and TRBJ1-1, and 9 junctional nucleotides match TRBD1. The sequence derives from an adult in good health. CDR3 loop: CASSPPGQGGTEAFF. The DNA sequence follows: TGTGCCAGCAGTCCCCCGGGACAGGGTGGCACTGAAGCTTTCTTT.